Given below is one TCR beta chain in context. Its antigen remains unidentified. No much larger clone is present one base from it, and per-base qualities are unavailable. Receptor libraries were prepared by 5' RACE. The sequencer listed for this sample is NextSeq 500. In the TCR library protocol, unique molecular identifiers were attached to individual cDNA molecules to correct for PCR bias and sequencing error. Both TCR alpha and beta chains were sequenced, and tight co-correlation was observed between alpha and beta sequence abundances in each sample. On the study's bioinformatics: Decombinator V4 was used to annotate the V gene, J gene and CDR3 of the TCR sequences. Expanded TCRs were defined as changing significantly between any two time points under a Poisson model with p below 0.0001. TCR abundances were normalised to the total number of TCRs sequenced per sample and expressed as counts per million. MAIT TCRs were defined by TRAV1-2 paired with TRAJ12, TRAJ20 or TRAJ33, and iNKT TCRs by TRAV10 paired with TRAJ18. VDJdb, accessed on 1 November 2021, was searched for TCRs annotated for CMV, EBV and SARS-CoV-2, and TCRs annotated for more than one antigen were excluded. TCRdb cleaned the public reads at Q25 with fastp, built clones with MiXCR and kept in-frame beta chains. Rows matching on CDR3 protein sequence are summarized as one entry with the most common DNA and genes. TCRdb's processing, not the authors' own work, is the source of the V and J calls. This sample has 55,000 to 75,000 distinct CDR3 sequences in its table, and 12% of those were observed once. The ten largest clones add up to around 1.8% of the sample.

The data are from a study of early T cells in non-severe SARS-CoV-2 infection (TCRdb year 2021). With respect to the entire study: Because TCR sequencing relied on bulk RNA taken from unsorted whole blood, pairing of alpha and beta chains was not possible.

Paper-wide results and their limitations: VDJdb matching was skewed toward anti-spike CD8 responses and likely underestimated virus-specific expansions, missing private and CD4 specificities.

The study was a case-control design nested within a healthcare worker cohort in London, UK, with weekly nasopharyngeal swab PCR tests and blood sampling. Healthcare workers were recruited during the week of the UK lockdown, between 23 and 31 March 2020, and followed weekly for up to about 15 weeks. CDR3 length: 15 amino acids, cysteine to phenylalanine. The retained sequence is limited to the CDR3, 45 bases, with the frame set at the first base. V lost 2 bases and J lost 0 bases; the stretch between them is 11 bases long. Taken from the germline V gene (reference sequence), the CDR1 and CDR2 loops are SGHNT and YYREEE.

The receptor was isolated from an adult who was a healthcare worker with PCR-confirmed SARS-CoV-2 infection or an uninfected control (not recorded which). The chain is made from TRBV5-4 and TRBJ1-1; confidence is insufficient to name the D gene. The sample consisted of whole blood. The CDR3 is CASSFSAGLNTEAFF. The DNA sequence is TGTGCCAGCAGCTTCTCGGCAGGACTGAACACTGAAGCTTTCTTT. Full variable domain (CDR3 extended with the reference TRBV5-4 and TRBJ1-1 proteins): ETGVTQSPTHLIKTRGQQVTLRCSSQSGHNTVSWYQQALGQGPQFIFQYYREEENGRGNFPPRFSGLQFPNYSSELNVNALELDDSALYLCASSFSAGLNTEAFFGQGTRLTVV.